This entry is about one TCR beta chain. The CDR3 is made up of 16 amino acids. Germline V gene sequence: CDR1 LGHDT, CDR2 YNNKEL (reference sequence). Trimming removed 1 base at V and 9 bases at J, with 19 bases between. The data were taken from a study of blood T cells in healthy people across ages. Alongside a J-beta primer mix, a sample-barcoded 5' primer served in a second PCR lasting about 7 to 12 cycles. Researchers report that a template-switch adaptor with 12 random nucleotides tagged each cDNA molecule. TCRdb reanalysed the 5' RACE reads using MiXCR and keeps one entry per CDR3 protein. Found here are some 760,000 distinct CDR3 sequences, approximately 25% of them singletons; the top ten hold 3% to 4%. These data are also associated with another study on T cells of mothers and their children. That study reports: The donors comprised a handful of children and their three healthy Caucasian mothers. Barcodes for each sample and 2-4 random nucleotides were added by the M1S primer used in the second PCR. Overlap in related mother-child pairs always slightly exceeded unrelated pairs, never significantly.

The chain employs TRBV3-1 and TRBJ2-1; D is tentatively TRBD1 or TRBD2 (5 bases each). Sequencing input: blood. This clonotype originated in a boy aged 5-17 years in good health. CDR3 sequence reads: CASSQAGPRSGTEQFF. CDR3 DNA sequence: TGTGCCAGCAGCCAAGCCGGGCCTAGGAGTGGGACTGAGCAGTTCTTC.